These T cell receptor beta chains were read from a single sample in a study of Graves' ophthalmopathy and Graves' hyperthyroidism. TCRdb re-derived calls from the multiplex PCR reads in MiXCR, one entry per CDR3 protein. The table includes some 410,000 distinct CDR3 sequences, roughly 20% detected once. Material for sequencing was peripheral blood. Every receptor here comes from a woman aged 18-29 years with stable Graves' hyperthyroidism. Each CDR3 is given with its conserved first and last residue. A D gene is named only where the DNA matches it firmly. For some rows the clone size is stated as once, few or many, or as a class when expanded; others skip it.

TRBV9	TRBJ2-7	many	.	CASSLPAGCYEQYF	TGTGCCAGCAGCCTTCCAGCAGGGTGCTACGAGCAGTACTTC
TRBV6-1	TRBJ2-6	few	TRBD1	CASSRDREPGANVLTF	TGTGCCAGCAGCAGGGACAGGGAACCTGGGGCCAACGTCCTGACTTTC
TRBV19	TRBJ1-5	many	.	CASSMRFGQRLRPQHF	TGTGCCAGTAGTATGAGGTTTGGACAGCGCCTAAGGCCCCAGCATTTT
TRBV7-9	TRBJ1-1	many	.	CASSLGSVENTEAFF	TGTGCCAGCAGCTTAGGTTCAGTAGAGAACACTGAAGCTTTCTTT
TRBV19	TRBJ2-5	many	.	CASSGGGRETQYF	TGTGCCAGTAGCGGAGGGGGCAGGGAGACCCAGTACTTC
TRBV6-2/TRBV6-3	TRBJ2-2	many	TRBD1	CASRPPGQGSAGELFF	TGTGCCAGCAGACCCCCGGGACAGGGGTCGGCCGGGGAGCTGTTTTTT
TRBV20-1	TRBJ2-2	many	.	CSARDADTGELFF	TGCAGTGCTAGAGATGCAGACACCGGGGAGCTGTTTTTT
TRBV9	TRBJ1-2	many	.	CASSGEGQGPYGYTF	TGTGCCAGCAGCGGCGAGGGGCAGGGCCCCTATGGCTACACCTTC
TRBV12-3/TRBV12-4	TRBJ1-2	many	TRBD1	CASSLRGQVGYGYTF	TGTGCCAGCAGTTTAAGGGGACAGGTGGGATATGGCTACACCTTC
TRBV20-1	TRBJ1-5	.	.	CSAAKPGTPGTQHF	TGCAGTGCTGCGAAACCGGGGACTCCGGGGACCCAGCATTTT
TRBV12-3/TRBV12-4	TRBJ2-5	.	TRBD2	CASSLREGSQETQYF	TGTGCCAGCAGTTTAAGGGAGGGAAGCCAAGAGACCCAGTACTTC
TRBV12-3/TRBV12-4	TRBJ2-7	many	.	CASSLDRYEQYF	TGTGCCAGCAGCTTAGATCGGTACGAGCAGTACTTC
TRBV24-1	TRBJ2-5	many	.	CATSGAGERVETQYF	TGTGCCACCAGTGGGGCAGGGGAGAGAGTGGAGACCCAGTACTTC
TRBV6-1	TRBJ1-2	many	.	CASVRDSNYGYTF	TGTGCCAGCGTACGGGACTCTAACTATGGCTACACCTTC
TRBV12-3/TRBV12-4	TRBJ2-7	many	TRBD1	CASSFFGTGGFEQYF	TGTGCCAGCAGTTTTTTCGGGACAGGGGGCTTCGAGCAGTACTTC
TRBV2	TRBJ2-5	many	TRBD1	CASSGIQGMGETQYF	TGTGCCAGCAGTGGGATACAGGGGATGGGAGAGACCCAGTACTTC
TRBV20-1	TRBJ2-7	many	.	CSARDQGRRTSSYEQYF	TGCAGTGCTAGAGATCAGGGACGGCGAACCAGCTCCTACGAGCAGTACTTC
TRBV5-1	TRBJ2-2	few	TRBD2	CASSVGLAGPPGTGELFF	TGCGCCAGCAGCGTGGGACTAGCGGGGCCGCCGGGGACCGGGGAGCTGTTTTTT
TRBV12-3/TRBV12-4	TRBJ1-1	.	.	CASTPGPTNTEAFF	TGTGCCAGCACCCCAGGACCAACGAACACTGAAGCTTTCTTT
TRBV12-3/TRBV12-4	TRBJ1-1	.	.	CASTLDSFTEAFF	TGTGCCAGCACCCTGGACAGCTTTACTGAAGCTTTCTTT
TRBV10-3	TRBJ1-5	.	TRBD1	CAISESGGTGDRTQHF	TGTGCCATCAGTGAAAGTGGCGGGACAGGGGACCGGACCCAGCATTTT
TRBV6-2/TRBV6-3	TRBJ1-5	.	.	CASSYSSGISNQPQHF	TGTGCCAGCAGTTACTCGTCAGGGATTAGCAATCAGCCCCAGCATTTT
TRBV28	TRBJ1-2	many	.	CASSDPSGGRGYTF	TGTGCCAGCAGTGACCCGTCGGGGGGTAGAGGCTACACCTTC
TRBV12-3/TRBV12-4	TRBJ2-2	.	.	CASGSQAPRTGELFF	TGTGCCAGCGGATCCCAGGCCCCCCGCACCGGGGAGCTGTTTTTT
TRBV6-1	TRBJ1-2	.	.	CASSEEPDTLYGYTF	TGTGCCAGCAGTGAAGAACCCGACACCCTCTATGGCTACACCTTC
TRBV19	TRBJ2-5	many	.	CASTRGETQYF	TGTGCCAGTACCCGGGGAGAGACCCAGTACTTC
TRBV6-5	TRBJ1-2	once	.	CASSYSASPGYTF	TGTGCCAGCAGTTATTCCGCATCTCCTGGCTACACCTTC
TRBV11-2	TRBJ2-6	many	.	CASSLVSGGSGANVLTF	TGTGCCAGCAGCTTAGTGTCAGGGGGGTCTGGGGCCAACGTCCTGACTTTC
TRBV18	TRBJ1-1	many	.	CASSPMGRTEAFF	TGTGCCAGCTCACCGATGGGGAGGACTGAAGCTTTCTTT
TRBV29-1	TRBJ2-7	many	TRBD2	CSVVLAGVEQYF	TGCAGCGTAGTACTAGCGGGAGTCGAGCAGTACTTC